The rows below give T cell receptor beta chains drawn from one sample of a study of blood T cells in healthy people across ages. TCRdb analysed the 5' RACE reads with MiXCR anew, one entry per CDR3 protein. The sample includes some 1.5 million distinct CDR3 sequences, approximately 28% of them seen just once. Sequenced sample: blood. The receptors come from a woman aged 30 to 39 in good health. Each CDR3 is given with its conserved first and last residue. Each record gives: clone size, D gene, V gene, J gene, CDR3 protein, CDR3 DNA. D genes are given only for firm matches. For some rows the clone size is stated as once, few or many, or as a class when expanded; others skip it.

>few|TRBD2|TRBV5-1|TRBJ2-3
CASSLDAGEADTQYF
TGCGCCAGCAGCTTGGATGCGGGAGAAGCAGATACGCAGTATTTT
>few|-|TRBV5-6|TRBJ1-1
CASSFETNTEAFF
TGTGCCAGCAGCTTCGAGACAAACACTGAAGCTTTCTTT
>few|TRBD2|TRBV12-3/TRBV12-4|TRBJ2-1
CASSLAGGLDQFF
TGTGCCAGCAGCTTAGCGGGGGGGCTAGACCAGTTCTTC
>-|-|TRBV12-3/TRBV12-4|TRBJ2-7
CASSFQGRYNEQYF
TGTGCCAGCAGTTTCCAGGGGAGGTACAATGAGCAGTACTTC
>few|TRBD1|TRBV6-5|TRBJ2-1
CASRASGTAPYEQFF
TGTGCCAGCAGAGCTTCCGGGACAGCTCCTTATGAGCAGTTCTTC
>-|TRBD1|TRBV15|TRBJ2-3
CATSRTGLGFTDTQYF
TGTGCCACCAGCAGGACAGGGCTCGGATTCACAGATACGCAGTATTTT
>few|TRBD2|TRBV29-1|TRBJ2-3
CSVGSGGRAPDTQYF
TGCAGCGTGGGAAGTGGCGGGAGGGCCCCAGATACGCAGTATTTT
>-|-|TRBV12-5|TRBJ1-3
CASGFLRNTLYF
TGTGCTAGTGGTTTCCTTAGGAACACCTTATATTTT
>-|-|TRBV2|TRBJ2-6
CASPYSGANVLTF
TGTGCCAGCCCGTACTCTGGGGCCAACGTCCTGACTTTC
>few|-|TRBV5-1|TRBJ2-3
CASSPGPAQDTQYF
TGCGCCAGCAGCCCTGGCCCGGCCCAGGATACGCAGTATTTT
>many|-|TRBV5-5|TRBJ1-2
CASSAGSNYGYTF
TGCGCCAGCAGTGCCGGGTCCAACTATGGCTACACCTTC
>-|-|TRBV6-4|TRBJ2-1
CASSVSGFYNEQFF
TGTGCCAGCAGTGTCAGCGGGTTCTACAATGAGCAGTTCTTC
>few|TRBD2|TRBV12-3/TRBV12-4|TRBJ2-1
CASSLLAGPCNEQFF
TGTGCCAGCAGTCTCCTAGCGGGGCCTTGCAATGAGCAGTTCTTC
>few|TRBD1|TRBV12-3/TRBV12-4|TRBJ1-6
CASTQGQGGSPLHF
TGTGCCAGCACCCAGGGACAGGGGGGATCACCCCTCCACTTT
>-|TRBD1|TRBV27|TRBJ2-4
CASSPLGQGVAYIQYF
TGTGCCAGCAGTCCCCTAGGACAGGGCGTCGCGTACATTCAGTACTTC
>-|-|TRBV5-1|TRBJ2-5
CASSLYPTETQYF
TGCGCCAGCAGCTTATACCCGACTGAGACCCAGTACTTC
>-|-|TRBV19|TRBJ2-7
CASSRETDWREQYF
TGTGCCAGTAGTCGGGAAACGGACTGGAGGGAGCAGTACTTC
>-|-|TRBV15|TRBJ2-7
CATSTRGYRNEQYF
TGTGCCACCAGCACGAGGGGGTACAGGAACGAGCAGTACTTC
>few|TRBD1|TRBV5-1|TRBJ1-1
CASSFYHDRGPEAFF
TGCGCCAGCAGCTTCTACCATGACAGGGGACCTGAAGCTTTCTTT
>-|-|TRBV5-1|TRBJ2-5
CASSQGSGAMEQYF
TGCGCCAGCAGTCAGGGGAGTGGGGCTATGGAGCAGTACTTC
>many|TRBD1|TRBV28|TRBJ1-4
CASRHDDREPLLFF
TGTGCCAGCAGACACGACGACAGGGAACCTTTGCTGTTTTTT
>few|-|TRBV2|TRBJ2-6
CASSPYRDPSGANVLTF
TGTGCCAGCAGTCCGTACAGGGACCCTTCTGGGGCCAACGTCCTGACTTTC
>-|-|TRBV29-1|TRBJ1-1
CSVESGGPNEAFF
TGCAGCGTTGAATCGGGGGGGCCAAATGAAGCTTTCTTT
>-|TRBD1|TRBV12-3/TRBV12-4|TRBJ1-6
CANSSQGTVGNSPLHF
TGTGCCAACAGTTCCCAAGGGACAGTAGGGAATTCACCCCTCCACTTT
>-|-|TRBV6-5|TRBJ1-2
CASRRDASGRRGYTF
TGTGCTAGCAGACGGGACGCCTCAGGCCGAAGGGGCTACACCTTC
>many|-|TRBV20-1|TRBJ2-7
CSAMNRASPYEQYF
TGCAGTGCTATGAATCGCGCTTCCCCCTACGAGCAGTACTTC
>-|-|TRBV2|TRBJ1-2
CASSPLQDPSGGYTF
TGTGCCAGCAGTCCCTTACAGGACCCCTCGGGGGGCTACACCTTC
>few|TRBD2|TRBV4-2|TRBJ2-6
CASSLLGGRGYSGANVLTF
TGTGCCAGCAGCCTTCTAGGCGGGCGGGGGTACTCTGGGGCCAACGTCCTGACTTTC
>many|TRBD1|TRBV19|TRBJ1-2
CASSPDRLVGYTF
TGTGCCAGTAGTCCGGACAGGTTGGTTGGCTACACCTTC
>few|TRBD2|TRBV7-3|TRBJ2-7
CASSLRTSGAAYYYEQYF
TGTGCCAGCAGCCTTCGGACTAGCGGGGCCGCCTACTACTACGAGCAGTACTTC
>few|-|TRBV5-1|TRBJ2-3
CASSMYTTDTQYF
TGCGCCAGCAGCATGTACACCACAGATACGCAGTATTTT
>few|-|TRBV12-3/TRBV12-4|TRBJ1-5
CASNTGRGNQPQHF
TGTGCCAGCAATACAGGGCGAGGCAATCAGCCCCAGCATTTT
>-|-|TRBV2|TRBJ2-1
CASKGLSSAGEQFF
TGTGCCAGCAAGGGGCTGAGCAGCGCGGGGGAGCAGTTCTTC
>-|TRBD2|TRBV5-1|TRBJ2-1
CASSSGSGRDYNEQFF
TGCGCCAGCAGTTCCGGTAGCGGGAGGGATTACAATGAGCAGTTCTTC
>-|-|TRBV9|TRBJ1-1
CASSVAGAGRTEAFF
TGTGCCAGCAGCGTAGCGGGGGCGGGTCGGACTGAAGCTTTCTTT
>-|-|TRBV10-2|TRBJ1-6
CASSVAGENSLLHF
TGCGCCAGCAGCGTAGCGGGGGAAAATTCACTCCTCCACTTT
>-|-|TRBV18|TRBJ1-1
CASSPNSGPNTEAFF
TGTGCCAGCTCACCAAATTCGGGCCCGAACACTGAAGCTTTCTTT
>many|-|TRBV3-1|TRBJ2-4
CASSNLAKNIQYF
TGTGCCAGCAGCAATCTAGCCAAAAACATTCAGTACTTC
>few|-|TRBV6-5|TRBJ2-6
CASSSFFSGANVLTF
TGTGCCAGCAGTTCCTTTTTCTCTGGGGCCAACGTCCTGACTTTC
>-|-|TRBV5-1|TRBJ2-5
CASSSGWPQETQYF
TGCGCCAGCAGCTCAGGATGGCCTCAAGAGACCCAGTACTTC
>-|-|TRBV20-1|TRBJ2-1
CSSFRAQSYNEQFF
TGCAGTTCATTCCGGGCCCAGTCCTACAATGAGCAGTTCTTC
>-|-|TRBV4-1|TRBJ1-5
CASSQEASYSNQPQHF
TGCGCCAGCAGCCAAGAAGCCTCCTATAGCAATCAGCCCCAGCATTTT
>many|-|TRBV14|TRBJ2-6
CASSQSRVANVLTF
TGTGCCAGCAGCCAGAGCAGGGTCGCCAACGTCCTGACTTTC
>few|-|TRBV4-2|TRBJ1-5
CASSQVGVEQPQHF
TGTGCCAGCAGCCAAGTAGGGGTGGAACAGCCCCAGCATTTT
>few|-|TRBV20-1|TRBJ1-5
CSAIRRADQPQHF
TGCAGTGCCATTCGCCGGGCAGATCAGCCCCAGCATTTT
>-|-|TRBV11-2|TRBJ2-1
CASSLPGSTYNEQFF
TGTGCCAGCAGCTTGCCAGGGTCCACCTACAATGAGCAGTTCTTC
>many|-|TRBV28|TRBJ2-4
CASSLPGAKNIQYF
TGTGCCAGCAGCCTCCCCGGGGCCAAAAACATTCAGTACTTC
>few|TRBD1|TRBV4-1|TRBJ1-2
CASSQPGQRVYGYTF
TGCGCCAGCAGCCAACCGGGACAGAGGGTTTATGGCTACACCTTC
>few|-|TRBV9|TRBJ2-1
CASSVVQVGEQFF
TGTGCCAGCAGCGTAGTACAGGTGGGTGAGCAGTTCTTC
>-|-|TRBV30|TRBJ2-1
CAWSHMGGPGFF
TGTGCCTGGAGTCACATGGGCGGGCCGGGGTTCTTC
>-|TRBD1|TRBV6-6|TRBJ2-5
CACIPGQGPETQYF
TGTGCCTGCATTCCTGGACAGGGTCCCGAGACCCAGTACTTC
>-|TRBD2|TRBV27|TRBJ2-1
CASRATSGGNNEQFF
TGTGCCAGCAGAGCAACTAGCGGGGGAAACAATGAGCAGTTCTTC
>-|-|TRBV27|TRBJ1-1
CASSAHYRDTEAFF
TGTGCCAGCAGTGCCCACTACAGAGACACTGAAGCTTTCTTT
>few|-|TRBV30|TRBJ2-7
CAWSPVLDEQYF
TGTGCCTGGAGTCCGGTCCTGGACGAGCAGTACTTC
>few|-|TRBV5-1|TRBJ2-7
CASSVLNKKGYEQYF
TGCGCCAGCAGCGTACTCAATAAAAAGGGCTACGAGCAGTACTTC
>many|TRBD1|TRBV9|TRBJ2-7
CASSVRDSSYEQYF
TGTGCCAGCAGCGTCCGGGACAGCTCCTACGAGCAGTACTTC